There are many counts of the clone carrying this T cell receptor (beta chain). Its antigen is as yet unknown. In germline, CDR1 is DFQATT, CDR2 SNEGSKA (reference sequence). The V and J ends lost 6 bases and 1 base respectively, with 6 bases between them. The CDR3 contains 11 residues. These data originate in a study of T cells in Graves' hyperthyroidism and ophthalmopathy. Across the whole study: Upon initial diagnosis and before any treatment, peripheral blood was collected. Overall study findings and caveats: Through a model of 13 V-J features, ophthalmopathy was separated from stable hyperthyroidism. Ophthalmopathy prediction by the model preceded onset by a median approximately six months.

The source of the PBMCs was over 8.5 ml of fresh peripheral blood. The TCR beta CDR3 regions underwent amplification using RNA transcripts as the source. HTBI primers drove first-round RT-PCR of the TCR CDR3. TCRdb ran MiXCR on the multiplex PCR reads and lists one entry per CDR3 protein. The table records approximately 200,000 distinct CDR3 sequences, 15% to 20% of them present only once. The source is a man in his forties with Graves' hyperthyroidism. J is TRBJ2-5 and V is TRBV20-1; D is unclear. Sequenced input: blood. The CDR3 loop is CSARIQETQYF. CDR3 in DNA: TGCAGTGCCCGGATCCAAGAGACCCAGTACTTC.